The 15 T cell receptor beta chains reported below all come from one sample, sequenced in a study of blood T cells in healthy people across ages. Primers used in a second PCR of roughly 6 to 11 cycles were a sample-barcoded 5' primer and a J-beta primer mix. Each CDR3 protein gets one entry after TCRdb re-called the 5' RACE reads with MiXCR. The sample has approximately 1.5 million distinct CDR3 sequences; 40% to 45% are singletons. Sequenced input: blood. All receptors come from a woman aged 18 to 35 in good health.

V is TRBV28 and J is TRBJ2-5, with TRBD1 matching 8 bases. The germline V gene has CDR1 MDHEN and CDR2 SYDVKM. This CDR3 comprises 16 residues. Germline trimming cut 3 bases from V and 5 bases from J; bases unmatched to any gene: 11. The CDR3 nucleotides read TGTGCCAGCAGTTTGGGTTGGAAGAGGACAGGGGAGACCCAGTACTTC. Translation gives CASSLGWKRTGETQYF.

The chain links TRBV20-1 to TRBJ2-5; 8 bases fit TRBD2. This CDR3 has 15 residues. Trimming at V came to 5 bases and at J to 11 bases, leaving 19 bases not matched to a gene. CDR1 and CDR2 from the germline V gene are DFQATT and SNEGSKA (reference sequence). The CDR3 spells CSAPSAGVAYNEQYF. Here the CDR3 DNA reads TGCAGTGCTCCGTCAGCGGGAGTGGCCTACAATGAGCAGTACTTC.

A note on this clonotype: Likely a read error: the CDR3 ends without its conserved phenylalanine or tryptophan. This chain joins TRBV20-1 and TRBJ2-4; perhaps TRBD2 as D (5 bases). CDR1 DFQATT and CDR2 SNEGSKA come from the germline V gene (reference sequence). Trimming took 0 bases from V and 7 from J, leaving 16 bases between them. This CDR3 is built from 15 residues. Here the CDR3 reads CSARDPGSRRNIQYL. The CDR3 DNA reads TGCAGTGCTAGAGATCCGGGGTCCCGGAGGAACATTCAGTACTTA.

This clonotype was observed at least ten times. The chain links TRBV12-3 or TRBV12-4 to TRBJ2-5, with 7 positions matching TRBD1. The V gene end was trimmed by 6 bases and the J gene end by 1 base; junction bases not matched to a gene: 5. The length of the CDR3 is 14 residues. CDR3 sequence: CASSPGTVQETQYF. Written as DNA, the CDR3 is TGTGCCAGCAGCCCCGGGACAGTCCAAGAGACCCAGTACTTC.

This clonotype was counted between two and nine times. The V and J genes are TRBV12-3 or TRBV12-4 and TRBJ1-6; D is unclear. The CDR3 is made up of 13 amino acids. V was clipped by 3 bases and J by 9 bases, with 9 bases between them. The CDR3 bases are TGTGCCAGCAGTTTGGACGGCACTTCACCCCTCCACTTT. It yields the protein CASSLDGTSPLHF.

The table lists this clonotype with a count of one. The chain employs TRBV7-6 and TRBJ2-2; D ambiguous. Trimming pared 6 bases from V and 3 bases from J, leaving 11 bases between. Germline CDR1 reads SGHVS; CDR2 reads FNYEAQ. The CDR3 spans 14 residues. The CDR3 here is CASRRTDYTGELFF. The CDR3 DNA reads TGTGCCAGCAGACGGACCGACTACACCGGGGAGCTGTTTTTT.

A remark on this clonotype: A much larger clone lies a single base off, so this may be a read error. The V gene is TRBV11-2, the J gene TRBJ2-1; D is unresolved. The CDR3 sequence is 17 residues long. The ends were cut back, 2 bases at V and 0 bases at J, with 14 bases in the middle. Germline V gene sequence: CDR1 SGHAT, CDR2 FQNNGV. The CDR3 reads CASSLRTHSSSYNEQFF. In DNA, the CDR3 is TGTGCCAGCAGCTTAAGAACCCACAGTAGCTCCTACAATGAGCAGTTCTTC.

This clonotype was detected only a few times. This CDR3 is CASSPRQTKYEQYF. DNA for the CDR3: TGTGCCAGCAGTCCCCGACAGACCAAGTACGAGCAGTACTTC. The chain carries TRBV12-3 or TRBV12-4 and TRBJ2-7; perhaps TRBD1 as D (5 bases). Trimming cost V 5 bases and J 4 bases, with 15 bases left between them. The CDR3 is 14 residues long.

The rearrangement joins TRBV20-1 to TRBJ2-3; a weak D match, TRBD1 (6 bases). Germline V gives CDR1 DFQATT, CDR2 SNEGSKA (reference sequence). The germline V and J ends were trimmed by 2 bases and 3 bases, with 9 bases remaining between them. The CDR3 is 13 amino acids. Here the CDR3 DNA reads TGCAGTGCTAGACCAGGGGAGACAGATACGCAGTATTTT. It codes for CSARPGETDTQYF.

Only a few counts were recorded for this clonotype. The CDR3 protein is CASSLESFGEDTGELFF. CDR3 DNA: TGCGCCAGCAGCTTGGAGAGTTTCGGGGAGGACACCGGGGAGCTGTTTTTT. V usage is TRBV5-1 and J usage is TRBJ2-2, with D maybe TRBD2 (6 bases). This CDR3 has 17 residues. V gave up 0 bases and J gave up 3 bases, with 15 bases separating them. Per the germline V gene, CDR1 is SGHRS and CDR2 is YFSETQ.

This clonotype was seen ten or more times. The J gene is TRBJ1-1, the V gene TRBV9, with D possibly being TRBD1 (6 bases). The V end lost 3 bases, the J end lost 1 base, and 7 bases lay between the germline ends. Germline V gene data show CDR1 as SGDLS and CDR2 as YYNGEE. The CDR3 runs 13 residues. The CDR3 region has the DNA TGTGCCAGCAGCGCGACAGGGAACACTGAAGCTTTCTTT. Its translation: CASSATGNTEAFF.

This chain links TRBV4-1 with TRBJ2-1; 11 nucleotides match TRBD2. Losses at the gene ends were 2 bases for V and 8 bases for J; bases not matched to a gene: 17. Germline lookup yields CDR1 MGHRA and CDR2 YSYEKL. The CDR3 is made up of 19 amino acids. This chain's CDR3 is CASSQSGLPLAGGVDEQFF. The CDR3 bases are TGCGCCAGCAGCCAATCTGGCCTTCCTTTAGCGGGAGGGGTCGATGAGCAGTTCTTC.

Regarding this clonotype: The germline gene is not matched at one end of the junction; a read error may be the cause. This chain uses TRBV9 with TRBJ2-2, with 9 bases lining up with TRBD2. CDR3 length equals 17 residues. Germline CDR1 and CDR2: SGDLS and YYNGEE. DNA for the CDR3: TGTGCCAGCAGCGTAAATAGCGGGGGTCCTTACACCGGGGAGATGTTTTTT. This sequence encodes CASSVNSGGPYTGEMFF.

The chain recombines TRBV14 with TRBJ2-5, with 7 bases that match TRBD2. Germline assignment: CDR1 SGHDN and CDR2 FVKESK. The CDR3 loop spans 16 amino acids. V shed 2 bases, J shed 5 bases, and the junction held 11 bases outside the gene matches. CDR3 in amino acids: CASSQTPGLTRETQYF. In nucleotides, the CDR3 is TGTGCCAGCAGCCAAACCCCGGGACTAACGAGGGAGACCCAGTACTTC.

This clonotype came up a few times. The rearrangement uses TRBV6-1 and TRBJ1-4; D may be TRBD1 (5 bases). CDR1 is MNHNS, CDR2 SASEGT, per germline. V was clipped by 6 bases and J by 13 bases, with 21 bases between them. The CDR3 sequence is 14 residues long. CDR3 in amino acids: CASSPGTKAFILFF. DNA of the CDR3: TGTGCCAGCAGCCCCGGGACCAAGGCGTTTATACTGTTTTTT.